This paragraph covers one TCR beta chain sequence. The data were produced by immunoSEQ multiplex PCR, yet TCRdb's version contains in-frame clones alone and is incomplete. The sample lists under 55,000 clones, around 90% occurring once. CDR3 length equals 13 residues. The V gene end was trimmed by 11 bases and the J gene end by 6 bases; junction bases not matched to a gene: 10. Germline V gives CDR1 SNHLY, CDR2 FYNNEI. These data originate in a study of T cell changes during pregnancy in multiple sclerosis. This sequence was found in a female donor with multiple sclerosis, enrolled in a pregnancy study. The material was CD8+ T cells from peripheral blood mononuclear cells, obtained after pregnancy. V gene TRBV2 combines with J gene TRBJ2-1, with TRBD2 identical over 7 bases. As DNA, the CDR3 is TGTGCCGGGCTAGCGGACCTCCTCAATGAGCAGTTCTTC. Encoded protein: CAGLADLLNEQFF.